This TCR beta chain was recovered during a study of T cell responses to AZD1222 COVID-19 vaccine. Study-wide results and limits: Donors were mostly white British, more females; clonal diversity possibly underestimated. Only 6 or 7 individuals given AZD1222 were seropositive at baseline. Along spike, vaccine-associated CD4 TCRs were found throughout, with dominance at 160-218 and 743-854.

The CDR3 has 15 amino acids. V was clipped by 1 base and J by 9 bases, with 16 bases between them. Germline assignment: CDR1 SGHVS and CDR2 FNYEAQ. Worth noting for this clone: As yet, its antigen is unknown.

Profiled with immunoSEQ multiplex PCR; TCRdb holds only in-frame clones, not every one. This sample has about 150,000 clones, with 87% found just once. This receptor was obtained from an adult who received the AZD1222 COVID-19 vaccine. The chain is built from TRBV7-6 and TRBJ2-1, with D possibly being TRBD1 (6 bases). The sequencing used peripheral blood, collected 28 days after the second AZD1222 dose. The chain's CDR3 is CASSLGTGYHGEQFF. CDR3 nucleotides: TGTGCCAGCAGCTTAGGAACAGGGTACCATGGTGAGCAGTTCTTC.